This T cell receptor (beta chain) was profiled in a study of early T cells in non-severe SARS-CoV-2 infection. In the study overall: Unsorted whole-blood RNA was sequenced in bulk, leaving chains unpaired.

This clonotype was seen more than once but under ten times. The antigen is unknown. Study-wide findings and caveats: Matching against VDJdb likely underestimated virus-specific expansions, favoring anti-spike CD8.

Researchers tagged individual cDNA molecules with unique molecular identifiers. MiXCR was run by TCRdb on the 5' RACE reads, yielding one entry per CDR3 protein. The table shows 55,000 to 70,000 distinct CDR3 sequences, with approximately 12% occurring only once. Germline CDR1 and CDR2: SGHNT and YYREEE (reference sequence). The CDR3 extends over 16 amino acids. V was trimmed by 5 bases and J by 9 bases, leaving 24 bases between them. What was sequenced was whole blood. This sequence originates from an adult who was a healthcare worker with PCR-confirmed SARS-CoV-2 infection or an uninfected control (not recorded which). The chain uses TRBV5-4 and TRBJ2-4, with a possible D match to TRBD2 (5 bases). The CDR3 nucleotides are TGTGCCAGCAGTCCGTCGACCGGCTCCGGAGAGGGCATTCAGTACTTC. Translated: CASSPSTGSGEGIQYF.